The 6 T cell receptor beta chains listed next were all sequenced from one sample in a study of T cell responses to AZD1222 COVID-19 vaccine. TCRdb keeps only in-frame clones here, not all; method: immunoSEQ multiplex PCR. The sample has about 110,000 clones; 81% are singletons. The source material was peripheral blood, sampled on day 0 of AZD1222 vaccination. The receptor source for this set is an adult in good health.

The chain joins TRBV6-5 to TRBJ1-2; 9 nucleotides align to TRBD1. V was pared by 7 bases and J by 2 bases, with 5 bases of the junction left unmatched. CDR3 length: 14 amino acids. Germline CDR1 MNHEY, CDR2 SVGAGI. CDR3 DNA: TGTGCCAGCATAGAGGACAGGGGCAACTATGGCTACACCTTC. Amino acid sequence: CASIEDRGNYGYTF.

The V call is TRBV27, the J call TRBJ1-1; 7 nucleotides agree with TRBD1. The germline V gene encodes CDR1 MNHEY and CDR2 SMNVEV (reference sequence). The J segment lost 6 bases and the V segment lost 5 bases, leaving 9 bases of the junction unmatched. The CDR3 covers 14 residues. Here the CDR3 reads CASSTTGVKAEAFF. DNA of the CDR3: TGTGCCAGCAGTACCACAGGGGTGAAGGCTGAAGCTTTCTTT.

The V and J genes are TRBV28 and TRBJ2-5, with D uncertain. Germline CDR1 MDHEN, CDR2 SYDVKM. This CDR3 spans 14 amino acids. V gave up 5 bases and J gave up 2 bases, with 12 bases separating them. The CDR3 region is CASSPIRAQETQYF. CDR3 nucleotide sequence: TGTGCCAGCAGTCCGATACGGGCACAAGAGACCCAGTACTTC. The whole variable domain, filled in from reference TRBV28 and TRBJ2-5, reads DVKVTQSSRYLVKRTGEKVFLECVQDMDHENMFWYRQDPGLGLRLIYFSYDVKMKEKGDIPEGYSVSREKKERFSLILESASTNQTSMYLCASSPIRAQETQYFGPGTRLLVL.

The V gene is TRBV19, the J gene TRBJ2-3; unclear D gene. This CDR3 comprises 15 residues. Germline CDR1 and CDR2: LNHDA and SQIVND (reference sequence). Trimming took off 3 bases at V and 0 bases at J, with 10 bases between the two ends. The DNA for the CDR3 is TGTGCCAGTAGTATGGGCTCCTTGAGCACAGATACGCAGTATTTT. It codes for CASSMGSLSTDTQYF. Full variable domain (outside the CDR3, taken from reference TRBV19 and TRBJ2-3): DGGITQSPKYLFRKEGQNVTLSCEQNLNHDAMYWYRQDPGQGLRLIYYSQIVNDFQKGDIAEGYSVSREKKESFPLTVTSAQKNPTAFYLCASSMGSLSTDTQYFGPGTRLTVL.

V gene TRBV3-1 (or the pseudogene TRBV3-2) combines with J gene TRBJ1-4, with a weak D call TRBD1 (5 bases). The V gene lost 1 base and the J gene lost 7 bases, with 19 bases spanning the gap. CDR3 length: 17 residues. Germline CDR1 is LGHDT and CDR2 is YNNKEL (reference sequence). The CDR3, as DNA: TGTGCCAGCAGCCAAGGCATACGGGGCGTGCGAGGTGAAAAACTGTTTTTT. Translating gives CASSQGIRGVRGEKLFF.

The chain recombines TRBV4-3 with TRBJ2-3; 9 nucleotides align to TRBD1. J was trimmed by 7 bases and V by 4 bases; bases with no gene match: 12. The CDR3 has 16 amino acids. Germline V gene data show CDR1 as LGHNA and CDR2 as YSLEER. The DNA for the CDR3 is TGCGCCAGCAGCCGAACACCGGGACAGGGATCGAATACGCAGTATTTT. Its protein product is CASSRTPGQGSNTQYF.